Below are 13 T cell receptor beta chains sequenced from a single sample in a study of CD4 T cells in relation to SARS-CoV-2 and coronaviruses. These TCRs are of unknown antigen specificity. TCRdb's table, derived via immunoSEQ multiplex PCR, lists solely in-frame clones and lacks some. The repertoire consists of fewer than 25,000 clones, with about 70% occurring once and the leading ten covering roughly 15%. The unexposed donors gave CD4+ T cells in about 2011-2019, prior to COVID-19. Isolation of CD4+ T cells took place after approximately 11 days in culture. Material for sequencing was CD4+ T cells from PBMCs, cultured in vitro. The source of these receptors is a human donor in good health.

This clone has a handful of counts. The CDR3: CASSLRSDTQYF. As DNA, the CDR3 is TGTGCCAGCAGCTTGAGGTCAGATACGCAGTATTTT. The chain uses TRBV5-4 and TRBJ2-3; D remains unclear. Trimming shortened V by 1 base and J by 4 bases, and 4 bases separated the two germline ends. The CDR3 spans 12 residues. The germline gives CDR1 SGHNT, CDR2 YYREEE (reference sequence).

J is TRBJ2-3 and V is TRBV3-1 (or the pseudogene TRBV3-2); the D is unclear. This CDR3 has 11 residues. V was cut by 4 bases and J by 7 bases, with 6 bases left in between. CDR1 and CDR2 (germline): LGHDT, YNNKEL (reference sequence). This chain's CDR3 is CASSLGYTQYF. The CDR3 DNA follows: TGTGCCAGCAGCCTGGGGTATACGCAGTATTTT.

The genes are TRBV21-1 and TRBJ2-4; the DNA was not compared with TRBD2, the D call given in the table. TRBV21-1 is tagged as a pseudogene. This CDR3 region has 14 residues. The CDR3 DNA sequence: TGTGCCAGCAGCAATGTAATGGAGTTGAAGTTTCAGTACTTC. Its translation is CASSNVMELKFQYF.

V usage is TRBV11-2 and J usage is TRBJ2-7, with a weak D call TRBD2 (6 bases). Trimming removed 3 bases from V and 3 bases from J, with 12 bases in between. This CDR3 has 14 residues. Germline lookup yields CDR1 SGHAT and CDR2 FQNNGV. The CDR3 is CASSLTAGFYEQYF. DNA of the CDR3: TGTGCCAGCAGCTTGACGGCGGGATTCTACGAGCAGTACTTC.

This chain uses TRBV2 with TRBJ1-1; D possibly corresponds to TRBD1 (5 bases). The germline V gene has CDR1 SNHLY and CDR2 FYNNEI. V lost 6 bases and J lost 0, with 14 bases in between. The CDR3 runs to 15 residues. DNA of the CDR3: TGTGCCAGCAGCCCGACAGTGACCGTGAACACTGAAGCTTTCTTT. It yields the protein CASSPTVTVNTEAFF. Using reference TRBV2 and TRBJ1-1 for the parts outside the CDR3, the full variable domain is EPEVTQTPSHQVTQMGQEVILRCVPISNHLYFYWYRQILGQKVEFLVSFYNNEISEKSEIFDDQFSVERPDGSNFTLKIRSTKLEDSAMYFCASSPTVTVNTEAFFGQGTRLTVV.

The rearrangement links TRBV6-2 or TRBV6-3 to TRBJ1-2; D remains unclear. This CDR3 region has 15 residues. The V end lost 4 bases, the J end lost 8 bases, and 20 bases lay between the germline ends. Germline values: CDR1 MNHEY, CDR2 SVGEGT. The CDR3 nucleotides are TGTGCCAGCAGTTTACTCCCCGTTGACCGGTCCGGCTACACCTTC. Its protein product is CASSLLPVDRSGYTF.

The genes are TRBV9 and TRBJ1-4; D is possibly TRBD1 (5 bases). The CDR3 totals 19 residues. Germline CDR1 SGDLS, CDR2 YYNGEE. With 4 bases removed from V and 7 bases from J, the gap between germline ends came to 29 bases. The DNA of the CDR3 is TGTGCCAGCAGCACCCACCCCGACAGCGTCCCGCCCCTGGCTGAAAAACTGTTTTTT. Protein product: CASSTHPDSVPPLAEKLFF.

This chain uses TRBV19 with TRBJ2-7, with TRBD1 as a possible D gene (5 bases). V was shortened by 1 base and J by 1 base, with 5 bases between the two germline ends. Per germline, CDR1 LNHDA and CDR2 SQIVND (reference sequence). The CDR3 spans 13 residues. The CDR3 region has the DNA TGTGCCAGTAGTATAGGACAGTCCTACGAGCAGTACTTC. This encodes CASSIGQSYEQYF.

The chain employs TRBV7-8 and TRBJ2-5, with a tentative D call TRBD1 (5 bases). The V gene's germline CDR1 is SGHVS and CDR2 FQNEAQ. CDR3 length equals 15 residues. The V gene lost 3 bases and the J gene lost 5 bases, with 16 bases spanning the gap. The CDR3 here is CASSFPTGMGETQYF. The CDR3 bases are TGTGCCAGCAGCTTTCCCACAGGCATGGGTGAGACCCAGTACTTC. Complete variable domain (other parts from reference TRBV7-8 and TRBJ2-5): GAGVSQSPRYKVAKRGQDVALRCDPISGHVSLFWYQQALGQGPEFLTYFQNEAQLDKSGLPSDRFFAERPEGSVSTLKIQRTQQEDSAVYLCASSFPTGMGETQYFGPGTRLLVL.

Only a few counts were recorded for this clone. This chain links TRBV9 with TRBJ1-6; D might be TRBD1 (5 bases). Trimming removed 4 bases at V and 9 bases at J, with 11 bases between. The CDR3 has 13 amino acids. The germline gives CDR1 SGDLS, CDR2 YYNGEE. CDR3 sequence (DNA): TGTGCCAGCAGCAGGGACCCGAGTTCACCCCTCCACTTT. Encoded protein: CASSRDPSSPLHF.

This clone came up a few times. V and J are TRBV2 and TRBJ2-2; D may be TRBD1 (6 bases). The ends were cut back, 6 bases at V and 1 base at J, with 12 bases in the middle. Germline CDR1 SNHLY, CDR2 FYNNEI. The CDR3 contains 15 residues. The chain's CDR3 is CASSQRGQNTGELFF. Here the CDR3 DNA reads TGTGCCAGCAGCCAACGGGGACAGAACACCGGGGAGCTGTTTTTT.

The chain employs TRBV18 and TRBJ2-4; D remains ambiguous. From germline, CDR1 is KGHSH and CDR2 LQKENI. CDR3 size: 13 residues. V lost 3 bases and J 7 bases, leaving 10 bases between the germline ends. CDR3 amino acids: CASSPGSSNIQYF. CDR3 DNA: TGTGCCAGCTCACCGGGGTCTTCGAACATTCAGTACTTC.

This clone was picked up a small number of times. The rearrangement joins TRBV9 to TRBJ2-7; TRBD2 agrees at 7 bases. Losses at the gene ends were 4 bases for V and 3 bases for J; bases not matched to a gene: 10. This CDR3 comprises 15 residues. Germline loops: CDR1 SGDLS, CDR2 YYNGEE. In DNA, the CDR3 is TGTGCCAGCAGCCCCCGAATGGGGGAGGGCTACGAGCAGTACTTC. Translating it yields CASSPRMGEGYEQYF. Full variable domain (outside the CDR3, taken from reference TRBV9 and TRBJ2-7): DSGVTQTPKHLITATGQRVTLRCSPRSGDLSVYWYQQSLDQGLQFLIQYYNGEERAKGNILERFSAQQFPDLHSELNLSSLELGDSALYFCASSPRMGEGYEQYFGPGTRLTVT.